Listed below are T cell receptor beta chains from one sample, sequenced in a study of T cell responses to AZD1222 COVID-19 vaccine. Assay used: immunoSEQ multiplex PCR; TCRdb lists only in-frame clones, some missing. Of over 95,000 clones listed, approximately 91% are singletons. Sequences were derived from peripheral blood, sampled 28 days after the second AZD1222 dose. The receptors derive from an adult who received the AZD1222 COVID-19 vaccine. The CDR3 runs from the conserved cysteine through the conserved F or W. The D gene is left open where the match is weak. Clone size, where shown, is once, few, many, or a class for clones that have expanded.

d_call cdr3_length j_call clone_size v_call cdr3_aa cdr3_nt
- 13 TRBJ1-1 - TRBV6-2/TRBV6-3 CASSRHFATEAFF TGTGCCAGCAGCCGTCACTTCGCCACTGAAGCTTTCTTT
- 12 TRBJ2-7 - TRBV6-2/TRBV6-3 CASSIGVYEQYF TGTGCCAGCAGTATAGGGGTCTACGAGCAGTACTTC
TRBD2 14 TRBJ2-1 - TRBV6-5 CASNGASGSGEQFF TGTGCCAGCAATGGGGCTAGCGGGAGCGGTGAGCAGTTCTTC
TRBD2 14 TRBJ2-1 once TRBV7-3 CASSKTSGRLEQFF TGTGCCAGCAGCAAGACTAGCGGGAGGCTGGAGCAGTTCTTC
- 13 TRBJ1-1 - TRBV15 CATSRGTGTEAFF TGTGCCACCAGCAGGGGGACGGGGACTGAAGCTTTCTTT
- 14 TRBJ1-1 - TRBV6-5 CASMYLMMNTEAFF TGTGCCAGCATGTACCTCATGATGAACACTGAAGCTTTCTTT
- 17 TRBJ1-5 - TRBV19 CASSILLGQWGNQPQHF TGTGCCAGTAGTATCCTACTAGGCCAGTGGGGGAATCAGCCCCAGCATTTT
- 11 TRBJ1-2 - TRBV11-2 CASGSSYGYTF TGTGCCAGCGGATCCTCTTATGGCTACACCTTC
TRBD2 15 TRBJ2-5 - TRBV24-1 CATSVASGSRETQYF TGTGCCACCAGTGTGGCTAGCGGGAGTCGAGAGACCCAGTACTTC
- 16 TRBJ1-3 once TRBV6-6 CASSPREGRSGNTIYF TGTGCCAGCAGTCCCCGGGAAGGGCGCTCTGGAAACACCATATATTTT